The present entry profiles one T cell receptor beta chain with its context. The PCR ran on 60 Vbeta and 13 Jbeta primers. TCRdb keeps only in-frame clones here, not all; method: immunoSEQ multiplex PCR. Here the sample spans 210,000 or so clones, approximately 88% being singletons. This sample stems from a study of cytomegalovirus exposure and HLA in healthy donors. Germline CDR1 is MNHNS and CDR2 is SASEGT. V was cut by 1 base and J by 5 bases, with 5 bases left in between. The length of the CDR3 is 12 residues. The rearrangement joins TRBV6-1 to TRBJ2-5; D is uncertain. The sample consisted of PBMCs. The clonotype comes from a boy younger than 10 in good health and CMV-seronegative. CDR3 amino acids: CASSEVRETQYF. The CDR3 DNA follows: TGTGCCAGCAGTGAAGTCAGGGAGACCCAGTACTTC.